These 9 T cell receptor beta chains were all obtained from the same sample, sequenced in a study of T-cell reconstitution after alpha-beta-depleted transplantation in children. The TCRbeta library was prepared with unique molecular identifiers. TCRdb reprocessed the PCR reads with MiXCR, giving one entry per CDR3 protein. Of hundreds of thousands of distinct CDR3 sequences in the sample, roughly 13% are singletons; the top ten hold around 2.2%. Source: PBMCs, mostly from graft donor cells, taken 360 days after TCRalphabeta/CD19-depleted stem cell transplant. These receptor sequences come from a male patient aged 10 to 17 who had a stem cell transplant for acute myeloid leukemia, so the T cells may come from the graft donor.

This clonotype was seen repeatedly, ten times or more. The chain uses TRBV7-3 and TRBJ2-3; the match to TRBD2 covers 7 bases. This CDR3 has 13 residues. The germline gives CDR1 SGHTA, CDR2 FQGTGA. The trim removed 5 bases at V and 2 bases at J, leaving 1 base unmatched. The CDR3 DNA reads as TGTGCCAGCAGCCTAGCGGTCACAGATACGCAGTATTTT. It translates to CASSLAVTDTQYF.

This clonotype has a handful of counts. V usage is TRBV7-9 and J usage is TRBJ2-1; D tentatively reads TRBD1 or TRBD2 (5 bases each). V was trimmed by 1 base and J by 9 bases, leaving 13 bases between them. The CDR3 is 14 residues long. In germline, CDR1 is SEHNR, CDR2 FQNEAQ (reference sequence). CDR3 protein: CASSLEGTTSEQFF. The DNA for the CDR3 is TGTGCCAGCAGCTTAGAAGGGACCACGAGTGAGCAGTTCTTC.

The chain combines TRBV20-1 with TRBJ2-7; TRBD2 matches 10 bases. Trimming at V came to 6 bases and at J to 2 bases, leaving 19 bases not matched to a gene. The germline CDR1 and CDR2 sequences are DFQATT and SNEGSKA (reference sequence). There are 18 residues in the CDR3. The CDR3 is CSAPKVAGGRRSTYEQYF. The CDR3 DNA reads TGCAGTGCCCCAAAAGTAGCGGGAGGCAGACGATCCACCTACGAGCAGTACTTC.

As concerns this clonotype: One base away lies a much larger clone, so this may be a sequencing read error. The chain employs TRBV3-1 and TRBJ2-1, with D possibly being TRBD2 (7 bases). This CDR3 contains 16 residues. Germline V lookup: CDR1 LGHDT, CDR2 YNNKEL (reference sequence). The CDR3 is CACSQGGGPLLNEQFF. The CDR3 DNA reads TGTGCCTGCAGCCAAGGGGGGGGCCCCCTACTCAATGAGCAGTTCTTC.

The sample holds a few counts of this clonotype. The rearrangement links TRBV12-3 or TRBV12-4 to TRBJ2-5, with 9 bases that match TRBD2. V dropped 4 bases and J dropped 5; count of bases not matched to a gene: 11. There are 16 residues in the CDR3. CDR3 DNA sequence: TGTGCCAGCAGTTCCCCGGGACTAGCAGTGGGGGAGACCCAGTACTTC. Translating gives CASSSPGLAVGETQYF.

A few counts support this clonotype. The rearrangement uses TRBV18 and TRBJ2-1; 7 bases line up with TRBD2. Germline lookup yields CDR1 KGHSH and CDR2 LQKENI. This CDR3 has 12 residues. Trimming at V came to 3 bases and at J to 11 bases, leaving 4 bases not matched to a gene. CDR3 nucleotide sequence: TGTGCCAGCTCACCTCGGGGGGTTAAGCAGTTCTTC. Translated, it gives CASSPRGVKQFF.

This chain connects TRBV12-3 or TRBV12-4 to TRBJ1-2; tentatively, D is TRBD1 (5 bases). This CDR3 spans 14 amino acids. The ends were cut back, 2 bases at V and 7 bases at J, with 14 bases in the middle. The CDR3 loop is CASSLRQTDGGYTF. CDR3 in DNA: TGTGCCAGCAGTTTAAGACAGACAGACGGTGGCTACACCTTC.

This clonotype has more than one count but fewer than ten. The rearrangement joins TRBV6-2 or TRBV6-3 to TRBJ2-7; D call uncertain. Germline V gene lookup returns CDR1 MNHEY and CDR2 SVGEGT. Trimming took off 6 bases at V and 5 bases at J, with 17 bases between the two ends. The CDR3 contains 14 residues. CDR3 sequence: CASRGTGRGDEQYF. CDR3 nucleotide sequence: TGTGCCAGCAGAGGTACGGGCCGCGGCGACGAGCAGTACTTC.

Many counts were recorded for this clonotype. This chain links TRBV6-2 or TRBV6-3 with TRBJ2-5, with D unclear. The CDR3 sequence is 14 residues long. Trimming took 2 bases from V and 1 from J, leaving 8 bases between them. Germline V gene data show CDR1 as MNHEY and CDR2 as SVGEGT. CDR3 sequence reads: CASSYVSLQETQYF. The CDR3 nucleotides read TGTGCCAGCAGTTACGTCTCCCTCCAAGAGACCCAGTACTTC.